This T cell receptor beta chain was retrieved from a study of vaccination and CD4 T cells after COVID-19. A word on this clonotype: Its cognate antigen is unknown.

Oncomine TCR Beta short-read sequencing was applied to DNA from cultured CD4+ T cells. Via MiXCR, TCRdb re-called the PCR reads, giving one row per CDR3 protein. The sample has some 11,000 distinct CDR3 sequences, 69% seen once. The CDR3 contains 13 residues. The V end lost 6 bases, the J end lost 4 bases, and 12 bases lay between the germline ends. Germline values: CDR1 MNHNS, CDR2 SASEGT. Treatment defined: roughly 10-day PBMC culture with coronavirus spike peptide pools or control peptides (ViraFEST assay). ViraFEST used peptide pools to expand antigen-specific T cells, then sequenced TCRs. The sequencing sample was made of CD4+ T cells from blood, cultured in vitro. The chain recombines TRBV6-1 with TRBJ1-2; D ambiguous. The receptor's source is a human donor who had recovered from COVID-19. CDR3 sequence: CASRTGSLYGYTF. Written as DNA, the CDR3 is TGTGCCAGCAGGACCGGGAGCCTCTATGGCTACACCTTC.